This is a list of T cell receptor beta chains from one sample in a study of neurological immune-mediated disorders. A single record per CDR3 protein comes from TCRdb applying MiXCR to the 5' RACE reads. The repertoire includes fewer than 90,000 distinct CDR3 sequences, 5.2% of them detected once, and 7.4% sits in the top ten. Sequenced sample: PBMCs. Source of these receptors: a man aged 18 to 35 with multiple sclerosis. Each CDR3 is given with its conserved first and last residue. The D gene is left open where the match is weak. The size field is filled for only some rows; it gives once, few, many or a size class.

TRBD2,TRBV9,TRBJ2-3,many,16,CASSAVLAGGGDTQYF,TGTGCCAGCAGCGCCGTACTAGCGGGAGGAGGAGATACGCAGTATTTT
TRBD2,TRBV20-1,TRBJ2-1,many,19,CSARDWGTSGRLSYNEQFF,TGCAGTGCTAGAGATTGGGGGACTAGCGGGAGGCTCTCCTACAATGAGCAGTTCTTC
NA,TRBV28,TRBJ2-5,many,16,CASSLLGDSSQETQYF,TGTGCCAGCAGTTTATTAGGCGATTCCAGCCAAGAGACCCAGTACTTC
NA,TRBV2,TRBJ1-1,many,13,CASSEGANTEAFF,TGTGCCAGCAGTGAGGGGGCGAACACTGAAGCTTTCTTT
NA,TRBV7-2,TRBJ1-2,many,16,CASSLARAVTNGGYTF,TGTGCCAGCAGCTTAGCGCGGGCAGTAACGAATGGCGGCTACACCTTC
TRBD1,TRBV11-2,TRBJ2-2,many,15,CASSPTTGAYGELFF,TGTGCCAGCAGTCCTACGACAGGGGCTTACGGGGAGCTGTTTTTT
NA,TRBV20-1,TRBJ2-2,many,14,CSARPGEGGGELFF,TGCAGTGCTAGACCGGGAGAAGGCGGCGGGGAGCTGTTTTTT
TRBD2,TRBV20-1,TRBJ2-1,many,13,CSARSSGSNEQFF,TGCAGTGCTAGATCTAGCGGGAGCAATGAGCAGTTCTTC
TRBD1,TRBV7-9,TRBJ2-1,many,15,CASSFAGTAYNEQFF,TGTGCCAGCAGCTTTGCCGGGACAGCGTACAATGAGCAGTTCTTC
NA,TRBV4-3,TRBJ1-5,many,13,CASSQAFNQPQHF,TGCGCCAGCAGCCAAGCTTTTAATCAGCCCCAGCATTTT
TRBD2,TRBV5-1,TRBJ2-7,many,15,CASSSGGGNSYEQYF,TGCGCCAGCAGCTCGGGCGGGGGGAACTCCTACGAGCAGTACTTC
TRBD2,TRBV28,TRBJ2-3,few,20,CASSLPLGLAGGIRTDTQYF,TGTGCCAGCAGTCTCCCCCTTGGACTAGCGGGAGGGATAAGGACAGATACGCAGTATTTT
NA,TRBV7-2,TRBJ2-5,many,15,CASARGTSRMETQYF,TGTGCCAGCGCGCGCGGGACTTCTAGGATGGAGACCCAGTACTTC
NA,TRBV5-1,TRBJ2-7,NA,14,CASSLEAQMGEQYF,TGCGCCAGCAGCTTGGAAGCCCAGATGGGCGAGCAGTACTTC
NA,TRBV20-1,TRBJ2-2,many,16,CSARDPGRGNTGELFF,TGCAGTGCTAGAGACCCCGGCAGGGGGAACACCGGGGAGCTGTTTTTT
TRBD2,TRBV12-3/TRBV12-4,TRBJ2-3,many,15,CASAIGGGSTDTQYF,TGTGCCAGCGCAATCGGGGGGGGGAGCACAGATACGCAGTATTTT
NA,TRBV28,TRBJ1-2,many,14,CASSSHQRNYGYTF,TGTGCCAGCAGTTCACATCAGCGGAACTATGGCTACACCTTC
TRBD2,TRBV11-1,TRBJ2-2,many,15,CASSPGLAGTGELFF,TGTGCCAGCAGCCCGGGACTAGCGGGCACCGGGGAGCTGTTTTTT
TRBD1,TRBV11-2,TRBJ2-1,NA,15,CASSQGQSPHYEQFF,TGTGCCAGCAGCCAGGGACAGTCACCACATTATGAGCAGTTCTTC
TRBD1,TRBV3-1,TRBJ1-4,many,16,CASSQGTGATNEKLFF,TGTGCCAGCAGCCAGGGTACAGGGGCAACTAATGAAAAACTGTTTTTT
TRBD2,TRBV20-1,TRBJ2-3,many,14,CSARGTSGSDTQYF,TGCAGTGCTAGAGGGACTAGCGGGAGTGATACGCAGTATTTT
TRBD1,TRBV20-1,TRBJ1-2,many,14,CSATVGTGVSGYTF,TGCAGTGCTACAGTCGGGACAGGGGTCTCTGGCTACACCTTC
NA,TRBV5-6,TRBJ1-2,many,13,CASSLGSYYGYTF,TGTGCCAGCAGCTTGGGGTCGTACTATGGCTACACCTTC
TRBD2,TRBV20-1,TRBJ2-1,many,12,CRALAGGNEQFF,TGCAGAGCCCTAGCGGGGGGAAATGAGCAGTTCTTC
NA,TRBV3-1,TRBJ2-7,NA,14,CASSRERAAYVQYF,TGTGCCAGCAGCCGAGAGCGGGCAGCCTACGTGCAGTACTTC
NA,TRBV20-1,TRBJ1-4,many,13,CSARDPPLEKLFF,TGCAGTGCTAGAGACCCCCCGCTGGAAAAACTGTTTTTT
NA,TRBV20-1,TRBJ1-1,many,13,CSARVHPETEAFF,TGCAGTGCTAGGGTCCACCCTGAGACTGAAGCTTTCTTT
NA,TRBV27,TRBJ1-1,many,14,CATFGGGKNTEAFF,TGTGCCACCTTTGGGGGGGGTAAGAACACTGAAGCTTTCTTT
NA,TRBV11-2,TRBJ1-2,many,13,CASSSPGGQGYTF,TGTGCCAGCAGCTCCCCAGGTGGGCAGGGCTACACCTTC
NA,TRBV5-6,TRBJ1-1,many,13,CASSLTTVGEAFF,TGTGCCAGCAGCTTGACGACAGTGGGTGAAGCTTTCTTT
NA,TRBV20-1,TRBJ2-7,many,14,CSARLSGSSYEQYF,TGCAGTGCTAGGCTTTCGGGAAGCTCCTACGAGCAGTACTTC
NA,TRBV21-1,TRBJ1-5,many,15,CAGLGTLATNQPQHF,TGTGCCGGCTTAGGGACGTTAGCAACAAATCAGCCCCAGCATTTT
NA,TRBV21-1,TRBJ1-5,many,15,CADGRISRDNQPQHF,TGTGCCGACGGGAGGATTTCGAGGGACAATCAGCCCCAGCATTTT
NA,TRBV12-3/TRBV12-4,TRBJ2-2,few,14,CASTPDRATGELFF,TGTGCCAGCACTCCCGACCGAGCAACCGGGGAGCTGTTTTTT
NA,TRBV10-3,TRBJ2-7,many,14,CAISGKGSTYEQYF,TGTGCCATCAGTGGTAAGGGCTCGACCTACGAGCAGTACTTC
TRBD1,TRBV27,TRBJ2-7,many,16,CASSLSIGGQGGEQYF,TGTGCCAGCAGTTTATCGATAGGGGGACAGGGGGGCGAGCAGTACTTC
NA,TRBV5-1,TRBJ2-7,many,13,CASSLESSYEQYF,TGCGCCAGCAGCTTGGAGTCCTCCTACGAGCAGTACTTC
NA,TRBV12-5,TRBJ2-7,few,22,CASGLVLPLRMGSRDPYYEQYF,TGTGCTAGTGGTTTGGTACTTCCGCTGAGAATGGGCTCCCGGGATCCCTACTACGAGCAGTACTTC
NA,TRBV20-1,TRBJ2-7,many,12,CSAIDRNYEQYF,TGCAGTGCTATCGACAGAAACTACGAGCAGTACTTC
NA,TRBV20-1,TRBJ2-5,many,13,CSARGMALETQYF,TGCAGTGCTAGAGGAATGGCGCTGGAGACCCAGTACTTC
TRBD1,TRBV5-5,TRBJ2-2,many,14,CASSIGQGRRELFF,TGTGCCAGCAGCATCGGACAGGGGCGAAGGGAGCTGTTTTTT
NA,TRBV12-3/TRBV12-4,TRBJ1-2,many,14,CASSLADPTHGYTF,TGTGCCAGCAGTTTAGCGGACCCCACGCATGGCTACACCTTC
NA,TRBV5-4,TRBJ1-1,many,14,CASSLDAANTEAFF,TGTGCCAGCAGCTTGGATGCAGCGAACACTGAAGCTTTCTTT
NA,TRBV6-1,TRBJ1-5,many,13,CASKAQGGQPQHF,TGTGCCAGCAAGGCCCAAGGGGGACAGCCCCAGCATTTT
NA,TRBV18,TRBJ2-6,many,16,CASSPPEGSGANVLTF,TGTGCCAGCTCACCACCCGAGGGCTCTGGGGCCAACGTCCTGACTTTC
NA,TRBV7-2,TRBJ2-7,many,13,CASRAAGSYEQYF,TGTGCCAGCAGGGCCGCCGGCTCCTACGAGCAGTACTTC
TRBD1,TRBV10-3,TRBJ1-6,NA,13,CAIKGTGGSPLNF,TGTGCCATCAAAGGGACAGGAGGTTCACCCCTCAACTTT
NA,TRBV9,TRBJ2-2,many,15,CASSVVHGSPGELFF,TGTGCCAGCAGCGTAGTTCACGGGTCCCCCGGGGAGCTGTTTTTT
NA,TRBV6-4,TRBJ1-2,many,18,CASSDSIPRLWAGYGYTF,TGTGCCAGCAGTGACTCGATTCCCAGGCTGTGGGCTGGCTATGGCTACACCTTC
NA,TRBV12-3/TRBV12-4,TRBJ1-1,many,14,CASSPTGQDTEAFF,TGTGCCAGCAGCCCAACAGGGCAAGACACTGAAGCTTTCTTT
NA,TRBV5-1,TRBJ1-2,many,13,CASSLDGFYGYTF,TGCGCCAGCAGCTTGGATGGATTCTATGGCTACACCTTC
NA,TRBV11-2,TRBJ2-7,many,16,CASSPLSGSGAYEQYF,TGTGCCAGCAGCCCCCTTTCAGGGTCTGGCGCCTACGAGCAGTACTTC
NA,TRBV20-1,TRBJ2-5,many,16,CSARDLFGTRRETQYF,TGCAGTGCTAGAGATCTTTTCGGGACAAGGAGGGAGACCCAGTACTTC